This TCR beta chain was obtained from a study of T cells after yellow fever vaccination. Study-level results: Subsequent to the booster, the majority of primary-vaccination clones reappeared (96% CD4, approximately 85% CD8). Relatively few clonotypes were ones that appeared in both CD4 and CD8 compartments.

TCRdb called the 5' RACE reads again in MiXCR, with one record for every CDR3 protein. This sample has about 120,000 distinct CDR3 sequences; 7% to 8.5% occur once, and the top ten carry about 25%. The V gene's germline CDR1 is SGHRS and CDR2 YFSETQ. The CDR3 runs to 14 residues. V lost 4 bases and J lost 3, with 13 bases in between. Concerning this clonotype: No antigen is known for it.

The input for sequencing was CD8+ T cells sorted from PBMCs, taken 45 days after the yellow fever booster vaccination. The clonotype was recovered from a man aged 25 to 45 who received the YFV17D yellow fever vaccine. The rearrangement joins TRBV5-1 to TRBJ2-5, with a tentative D call TRBD2 (6 bases). The CDR3 coding sequence is TGCGCCAGCAGCACACCGGGACTCAAAGAGACCCAGTACTTC. Amino acid sequence: CASSTPGLKETQYF. Full variable domain (outside the CDR3, taken from reference TRBV5-1 and TRBJ2-5): KAGVTQTPRYLIKTRGQQVTLSCSPISGHRSVSWYQQTPGQGLQFLFEYFSETQRNKGNFPGRFSGRQFSNSRSEMNVSTLELGDSALYLCASSTPGLKETQYFGPGTRLLVL.